One sample yielded the 29 T cell receptor beta chains listed below, sequenced in a study of radiation and T cells in renal cell carcinoma (dated by TCRdb to the early 2020s). Libraries were built with the immunoSEQ multiplex PCR assay. TCRdb took this table from immuneACCESS and kept in-frame rearrangements with V and J called. Such tables lack part of the clones; where checked against another copy, unresolved V genes explain under half of the gap, and the rest is unexplained. The sample table shows about 130,000 clones, and 75% to 85% are seen once. The ten top clones hold under 2.5% of the sample. The label giving this sample's time point can be read as: blood 2 weeks post-SBRT. According to the study, the label for this sample's treatment or condition signals: 15 Gy SBRT to primary tumor, nephrectomy 4 weeks later. The sequenced sample was blood, obtained from a patient whose treatment included radiotherapy and nephrectomy. The receptors here all came from a woman aged 55-69 years with renal cell carcinoma.

Here the CDR3 reads CASSPPVKGDYGYTF. CDR3 nucleotide sequence: TGTGCCAGCTCACCACCAGTCAAAGGGGACTATGGCTACACCTTC. The chain links TRBV18 to TRBJ1-2; D may be TRBD1 (5 bases). Trimming removed 0 bases from V and 3 bases from J, with 11 bases in between. The CDR3 is 15 amino acids. Germline values: CDR1 KGHSH, CDR2 LQKENI.

The chain recombines TRBV11-2 with TRBJ1-2; no reliable D call. The CDR3 runs to 13 residues. Deletions cut 0 bases from V and 4 bases from J, with 6 bases between. Germline CDR1 SGHAT, CDR2 FQNNGV. CDR3 sequence (DNA): TGTGCCAGCAGCTTAGAGTCCGTCTATGGCTACACCTTC. Translated, it gives CASSLESVYGYTF.

The chain uses TRBV4-1 and TRBJ2-7; D unresolved. CDR1 and CDR2 (germline): MGHRA, YSYEKL. The ends were cut back, 1 base at V and 5 bases at J, with 18 bases in the middle. CDR3 size: 16 residues. The DNA of the CDR3 is TGCGCCAGCAGCCAAGTGAGTGTGCTTGGGAATGACGAGCAGTACTTC. Translation gives CASSQVSVLGNDEQYF.

This chain joins TRBV29-1 and TRBJ1-2, with 7 nucleotides matching TRBD1. This CDR3 contains 14 residues. CDR1 is SQVTM, CDR2 ANQGSEA, per germline. V was clipped by 5 bases and J by 3 bases; unmatched bases: 9. In DNA form, the CDR3 reads TGCAGCGTTCTCCGACAGGGAGTTGACTATGGCTACACCTTC. This encodes CSVLRQGVDYGYTF.

The chain joins TRBV5-1 to TRBJ2-7, with D unresolved. Germline V CDR1 and CDR2: SGHRS, YFSETQ. V lost 4 bases to trimming and J lost 3 bases, with 17 bases between them. This CDR3 has 15 amino acids. CDR3 DNA sequence: TGCGCCAGCAGCCCTCCGACCACGTTGAGCTACGAGCAGTACTTC. This translates into CASSPPTTLSYEQYF. Full variable domain (rest looked up from reference TRBV5-1 and TRBJ2-7): KAGVTQTPRYLIKTRGQQVTLSCSPISGHRSVSWYQQTPGQGLQFLFEYFSETQRNKGNFPGRFSGRQFSNSRSEMNVSTLELGDSALYLCASSPPTTLSYEQYFGPGTRLTVT.

The V gene is TRBV28, the J gene TRBJ2-1; 7 bases map to TRBD1. The V gene end was trimmed by 5 bases and the J gene end by 9 bases; junction bases not matched to a gene: 10. The CDR3 consists of 14 residues. Germline assignment: CDR1 MDHEN and CDR2 SYDVKM. This CDR3 is CASSPRDRVAEQFF. CDR3 bases: TGTGCCAGCAGTCCCCGCGACAGGGTCGCTGAGCAGTTCTTC.

The chain has TRBV6-1 and TRBJ1-4; no firm D call. This CDR3 has 14 amino acids. Germline CDR1 reads MNHNS; CDR2 reads SASEGT. Trimming left V 7 bases short and J 3 bases short, with 12 bases between. The DNA of the CDR3 is TGTGCCAGCAACGGACGGCGCTCTAATGAAAAACTGTTTTTT. This gives the protein CASNGRRSNEKLFF.

V is TRBV19 and J is TRBJ2-5; no firm D call. The V gene's germline CDR1 is LNHDA and CDR2 SQIVND (reference sequence). Trimming cost V 7 bases and J 5 bases, with 14 bases left between them. This CDR3 has 13 amino acids. The CDR3 loop is CASTKSGLETQYF. The DNA for the CDR3 is TGTGCCAGTACTAAATCCGGATTGGAGACCCAGTACTTC.

V gene TRBV19 combines with J gene TRBJ2-2; 7 bases fit TRBD2. Germline trimming cut 6 bases from V and 3 bases from J; bases unmatched to any gene: 4. CDR1 LNHDA and CDR2 SQIVND come from the germline V gene (reference sequence). The CDR3 sequence is 14 residues long. The CDR3 DNA sequence: TGTGCCAGTAGGGGGCTAGCGGACACCGGGGAGCTGTTTTTT. Protein: CASRGLADTGELFF.

The CDR3 here is CASSEDRVTEAFF. DNA of the CDR3: TGTGCCAGTAGTGAGGACAGGGTCACTGAAGCTTTCTTT. V gene TRBV19 combines with J gene TRBJ1-1; TRBD1 matches at 8 bases. Germline CDR1 LNHDA, CDR2 SQIVND (reference sequence). Losses at the gene ends were 5 bases for V and 4 bases for J; bases not matched to a gene: 3. The CDR3 is 13 residues long.

The chain uses TRBV19 and TRBJ1-5; D might be TRBD1 (5 bases). With 3 bases removed from V and 11 bases from J, the gap between germline ends came to 17 bases. The CDR3 length is 14 residues. Germline V gene sequence: CDR1 LNHDA, CDR2 SQIVND (reference sequence). CDR3 coding DNA: TGTGCCAGTAGTATTGACAGAGATCCATTGACCCAGCATTTT. This gives the protein CASSIDRDPLTQHF.

This clone is a singleton in its sample. The V gene is TRBV12-5, the J gene TRBJ1-1; the match to TRBD1 covers 12 bases. Germline V gene lookup returns CDR1 LGHNT and CDR2 FRNRAP. The CDR3 extends over 15 amino acids. The J segment lost 4 bases and the V segment lost 6 bases, leaving 6 bases of the junction unmatched. In DNA, the CDR3 is TGTGCTAGTGGCGGGACAGGGGGCTTCGGCACTGAAGCTTTCTTT. Amino acid sequence: CASGGTGGFGTEAFF.

This chain uses TRBV11-1 with TRBJ2-3; no firm D call. Germline values: CDR1 SGHAT, CDR2 FQDESV (reference sequence). The V end was cut by 2 bases, the J end by 2 bases, with 8 bases between. CDR3 length: 14 residues. CDR3 region: CASSLPGVTDTQYF. The CDR3 DNA sequence: TGTGCCAGCAGCTTACCAGGCGTCACAGATACGCAGTATTTT.

The chain carries TRBV27 and TRBJ2-5; D is possibly TRBD1 (6 bases). The CDR3 is made up of 16 amino acids. Per germline, CDR1 MNHEY and CDR2 SMNVEV (reference sequence). Trimming took off 3 bases at V and 3 bases at J, with 17 bases between the two ends. The DNA for the CDR3 is TGTGCCAGCAGTTTTCGGCAGGGGCGCAAAAAAGAGACCCAGTACTTC. Translated, it gives CASSFRQGRKKETQYF.

The J gene is TRBJ1-1, the V gene TRBV2; 7 nucleotides match TRBD1. This CDR3 is built from 13 residues. Germline V gene sequence: CDR1 SNHLY, CDR2 FYNNEI. With 11 bases clipped from V and 4 bases from J, the junction kept 10 bases outside the gene matches. CDR3 in DNA: TGTGCCGCGACAGGGAAAAGGGGCACTGAAGCTTTCTTT. It specifies CAATGKRGTEAFF.

V is TRBV5-1 and J is TRBJ1-4; TRBD1 matches 7 bases. J lost 6 bases, V lost 2 bases, and 10 bases had no gene match. This CDR3 region has 16 residues. Germline V gene data show CDR1 as SGHRS and CDR2 as YFSETQ. Here the CDR3 DNA reads TGCGCCAGCAGCTTAACGAAGGGGGCGTTGGATGAAAAACTGTTTTTT. Translating gives CASSLTKGALDEKLFF.

This chain links TRBV6-1 with TRBJ1-4; possibly TRBD1 for D (6 bases). V lost 4 bases to trimming and J lost 5 bases, with 8 bases between them. The CDR3 totals 13 residues. Germline V lookup: CDR1 MNHNS, CDR2 SASEGT. The CDR3 DNA follows: TGTGCCAGCAGTGCCGGGGGCAATGAAAAACTGTTTTTT. This sequence encodes CASSAGGNEKLFF.

The chain links TRBV30 to TRBJ2-6; 9 bases are a match to TRBD1. The germline gives CDR1 GTSNPN, CDR2 SVGIG (reference sequence). The CDR3 is 17 residues long. The V segment lost 3 bases and the J segment 0 bases; nucleotides outside the gene matches: 6. The CDR3 nucleotides read TGTGCCTGGAGCCCATGGACAGGGGTCTCTGGGGCCAACGTCCTGACTTTC. As protein: CAWSPWTGVSGANVLTF.

As for this clone: Other nucleotide sequences from this sample produce the same CDR3. The rearrangement links TRBV9 to TRBJ1-1; D unresolved. This CDR3 has 14 amino acids. CDR1 is SGDLS and CDR2 is YYNGEE in the germline V gene. The V end was cut by 0 bases, the J end by 1 base, with 7 bases between. The CDR3 is CASSVGAGNTEAFF. The CDR3 nucleotides read TGTGCCAGCAGCGTAGGTGCTGGGAACACTGAAGCTTTCTTT. Together with reference TRBV9 and TRBJ1-1, the CDR3 gives the full variable domain: DSGVTQTPKHLITATGQRVTLRCSPRSGDLSVYWYQQSLDQGLQFLIQYYNGEERAKGNILERFSAQQFPDLHSELNLSSLELGDSALYFCASSVGAGNTEAFFGQGTRLTVV.

The rearrangement joins TRBV5-1 to TRBJ2-2; 9 positions agree with TRBD2. Germline CDR1 and CDR2: SGHRS and YFSETQ. Trimming took 1 base from V and 5 from J; bases not matched to a gene: 3. This CDR3 is 15 amino acids long. The CDR3 DNA reads TGCGCCAGCAGCTTGAATAGCGGGGGTACCGGGGAGCTGTTTTTT. Protein: CASSLNSGGTGELFF.

The rearrangement links TRBV28 to TRBJ2-1; possible D gene TRBD2, 7 bases. Germline assignment: CDR1 MDHEN and CDR2 SYDVKM. The V end lost 6 bases, the J end lost 0 bases, and 12 bases lay between the germline ends. The CDR3 runs 15 residues. DNA of the CDR3: TGTGCCAGCAGCGGGGGGCCCCGCTCCTACAATGAGCAGTTCTTC. This sequence encodes CASSGGPRSYNEQFF. The variable domain in full, completed from reference TRBV28 and TRBJ2-1, reads DVKVTQSSRYLVKRTGEKVFLECVQDMDHENMFWYRQDPGLGLRLIYFSYDVKMKEKGDIPEGYSVSREKKERFSLILESASTNQTSMYLCASSGGPRSYNEQFFGPGTRLTVL.

The V gene is TRBV7-2, the J gene TRBJ2-7, with 8 nucleotides matching TRBD2. The CDR3 consists of 14 residues. Germline CDR1 SGHTA, CDR2 FQGNSA. V gave up 4 bases and J gave up 4 bases; unmatched junction bases: 6. As DNA, the CDR3 is TGTGCCAGCAGCTCCCACGGGGGGGCATACGAGCAGTACTTC. This encodes CASSSHGGAYEQYF.

The gene calls are TRBV6-6 and TRBJ1-6, with 7 bases matching TRBD1. The germline CDR1 and CDR2 sequences are MNHNY and SVGAGI (reference sequence). The trim removed 8 bases at V and 6 bases at J, leaving 10 bases unmatched. The CDR3 is 15 amino acids. The CDR3 DNA is TGTGCCAGCTCAATACAGGGGCAGCCTAATTCACCCCTCCACTTT. The encoded protein is CASSIQGQPNSPLHF.

This clone was observed a handful of times. This chain joins TRBV11-3 and TRBJ2-2; weak D call: TRBD1 (5 bases). Trimming removed 4 bases at V and 5 bases at J, with 11 bases between. The CDR3 runs 14 residues. Germline CDR1 reads SGHNT; CDR2 reads YENEEA. CDR3 amino acids: CASSSTVITGELFF. The CDR3 bases are TGTGCCAGCAGCTCGACAGTGATAACCGGGGAGCTGTTTTTT.

This clone was seen only once. V usage is TRBV28 and J usage is TRBJ1-1; D is perhaps TRBD1 (5 bases). Germline values: CDR1 MDHEN, CDR2 SYDVKM. V dropped 2 bases and J dropped 1 base, with 20 bases sitting between them. The CDR3 runs 18 residues. For the CDR3, the DNA is TGTGCCAGCAGTTTAAGGAGGGGCGTTGTTGGAAAGAACACTGAAGCTTTCTTT. The encoded protein is CASSLRRGVVGKNTEAFF. Supplemented by reference TRBV28 and TRBJ1-1, the full variable domain reads DVKVTQSSRYLVKRTGEKVFLECVQDMDHENMFWYRQDPGLGLRLIYFSYDVKMKEKGDIPEGYSVSREKKERFSLILESASTNQTSMYLCASSLRRGVVGKNTEAFFGQGTRLTVV.

This clone was counted a few times. The chain couples TRBV7-9 to TRBJ1-1; TRBD1 agrees at 9 bases. CDR1 and CDR2 from the germline V gene are SEHNR and FQNEAQ (reference sequence). The CDR3 runs 15 residues. The V gene end was trimmed by 3 bases and the J gene end by 2 bases; junction bases not matched to a gene: 4. DNA for the CDR3: TGTGCCAGCAGCTTTTGGACAGGGGCCAACACTGAAGCTTTCTTT. Translated: CASSFWTGANTEAFF.

This rearrangement joins TRBV5-4 to TRBJ1-1; D is undetermined. Germline values: CDR1 SGHNT, CDR2 YYREEE (reference sequence). Trimming shortened V by 0 bases and J by 1 base, and 7 bases separated the two germline ends. The CDR3 extends over 14 amino acids. CDR3 DNA: TGTGCCAGCAGCTTGGAACTCGAGAACACTGAAGCTTTCTTT. It is translated as CASSLELENTEAFF.

The rearrangement links TRBV10-3 to TRBJ1-5; TRBD1 aligns across 10 bases. The CDR3 is made up of 14 amino acids. CDR1 ENHRY and CDR2 SYGVKD come from the germline V gene. With 5 bases clipped from V and 7 bases from J, the junction kept 5 bases outside the gene matches. The chain's CDR3 is CAISRQGAEQPQHF. The CDR3 nucleotides are TGTGCCATCAGTCGACAGGGGGCTGAGCAGCCCCAGCATTTT.

The chain recombines TRBV7-2 with TRBJ2-3, with 8 bases identical to TRBD2. Germline CDR1 is SGHTA and CDR2 is FQGNSA. The CDR3 runs 16 residues. The V segment lost 3 bases and the J segment 1 base; nucleotides outside the gene matches: 6. In DNA form, the CDR3 reads TGTGCCAGCAGCTTCGGATTGCGGGGGGGCACAGATACGCAGTATTTT. This encodes CASSFGLRGGTDTQYF.